This T cell receptor beta chain was sequenced for a study of T cell responses to AZD1222 COVID-19 vaccine. CDR1 and CDR2 from the germline V gene are SGHTA and FQGTGA. The junction had 6 bases not matched to a gene; V was cut back by 5 bases and J by 3 bases. The CDR3 covers 15 residues. The table came from immunoSEQ multiplex PCR; TCRdb's copy has only in-frame clones and leaves some out. The table has about 140,000 clones, more than 70% seen once. The chain has TRBV7-3 and TRBJ1-5; 8 positions match TRBD1. The material sequenced was peripheral blood, taken 28 days after the second AZD1222 dose. The sequence came from an adult who received the AZD1222 COVID-19 vaccine. The CDR3: CASSQTGASNQPQHF. The CDR3 region has the DNA TGTGCCAGCAGCCAGACAGGGGCCTCCAATCAGCCCCAGCATTTT.